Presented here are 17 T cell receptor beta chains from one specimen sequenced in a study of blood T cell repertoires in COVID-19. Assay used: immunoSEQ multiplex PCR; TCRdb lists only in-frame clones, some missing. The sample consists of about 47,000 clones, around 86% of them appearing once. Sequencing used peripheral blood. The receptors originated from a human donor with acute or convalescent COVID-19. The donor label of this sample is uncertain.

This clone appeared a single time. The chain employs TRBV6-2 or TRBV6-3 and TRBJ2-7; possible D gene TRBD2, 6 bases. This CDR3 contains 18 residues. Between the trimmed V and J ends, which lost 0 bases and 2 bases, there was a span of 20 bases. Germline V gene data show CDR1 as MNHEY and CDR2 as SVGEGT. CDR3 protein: CASSYSVFRDSSTYEQYF. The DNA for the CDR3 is TGTGCCAGCAGTTACTCGGTTTTCAGGGACTCCTCAACCTACGAGCAGTACTTC.

CDR3 sequence (DNA): TGCGCCAGCAGCTTGGAGCAACGGGGGGCCAGCACAGATACGCAGTATTTT. Protein sequence: CASSLEQRGASTDTQYF. The J gene is TRBJ2-3, the V gene TRBV5-1; tentatively, D is TRBD2 (7 bases). V lost 0 bases, J lost 0 bases, and 14 bases lay in between. The CDR3 is 17 residues long. In germline, CDR1 is SGHRS, CDR2 YFSETQ.

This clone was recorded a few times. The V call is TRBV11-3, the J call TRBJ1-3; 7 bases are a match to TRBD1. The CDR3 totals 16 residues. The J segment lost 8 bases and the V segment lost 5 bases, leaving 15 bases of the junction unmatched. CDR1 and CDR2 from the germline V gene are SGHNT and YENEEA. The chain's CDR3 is CASSLRTGFLLDTIYF. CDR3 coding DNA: TGTGCCAGCAGCCTAAGGACAGGCTTCCTTTTGGACACCATATATTTT.

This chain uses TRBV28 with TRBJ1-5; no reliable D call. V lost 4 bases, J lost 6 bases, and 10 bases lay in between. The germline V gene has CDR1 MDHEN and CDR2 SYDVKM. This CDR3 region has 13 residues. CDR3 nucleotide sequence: TGTGCCAGCAGTTCGGAGGACGGTCAGCCCCAGCATTTT. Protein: CASSSEDGQPQHF.

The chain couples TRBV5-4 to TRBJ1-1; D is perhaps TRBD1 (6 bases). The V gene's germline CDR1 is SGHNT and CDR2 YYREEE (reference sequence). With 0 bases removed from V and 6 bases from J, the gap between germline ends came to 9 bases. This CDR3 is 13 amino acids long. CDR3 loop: CASSLAAGAEAFF. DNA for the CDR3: TGTGCCAGCAGCTTGGCCGCAGGGGCTGAAGCTTTCTTT.

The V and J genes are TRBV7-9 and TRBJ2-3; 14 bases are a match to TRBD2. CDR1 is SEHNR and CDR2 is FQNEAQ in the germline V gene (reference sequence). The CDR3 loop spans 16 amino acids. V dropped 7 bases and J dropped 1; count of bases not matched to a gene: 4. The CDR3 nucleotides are TGTGCCAGCACCCAGGGACTAGCGGGAGGCACAGATACGCAGTATTTT. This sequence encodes CASTQGLAGGTDTQYF.

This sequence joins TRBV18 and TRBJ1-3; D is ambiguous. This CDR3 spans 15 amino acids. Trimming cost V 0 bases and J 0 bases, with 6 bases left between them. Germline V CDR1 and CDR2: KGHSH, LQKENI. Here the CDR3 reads CASSPPLSSGNTIYF. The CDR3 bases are TGTGCCAGCTCACCACCTCTGAGCTCTGGAAACACCATATATTTT.

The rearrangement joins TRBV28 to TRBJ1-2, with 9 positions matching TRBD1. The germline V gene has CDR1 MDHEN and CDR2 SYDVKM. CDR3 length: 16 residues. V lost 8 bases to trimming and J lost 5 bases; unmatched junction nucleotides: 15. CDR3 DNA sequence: TGTGCCAGCCTGCGGACGGGACAGGGTGTCCCTTATGGCTACACCTTC. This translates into CASLRTGQGVPYGYTF.

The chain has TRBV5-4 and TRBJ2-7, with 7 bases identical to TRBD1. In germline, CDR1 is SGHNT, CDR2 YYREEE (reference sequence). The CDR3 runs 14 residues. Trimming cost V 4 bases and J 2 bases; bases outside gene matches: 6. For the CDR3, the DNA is TGTGCCAGCAGCGCCTCCGGGACAGCCTACGAGCAGTACTTC. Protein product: CASSASGTAYEQYF.

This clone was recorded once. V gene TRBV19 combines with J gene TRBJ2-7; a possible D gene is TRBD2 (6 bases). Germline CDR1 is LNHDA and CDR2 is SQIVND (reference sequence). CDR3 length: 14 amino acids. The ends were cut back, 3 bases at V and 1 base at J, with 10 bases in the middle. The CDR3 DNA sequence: TGTGCCAGTAGTATCCCGGGAGCTTCCTACGAGCAGTACTTC. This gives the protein CASSIPGASYEQYF.

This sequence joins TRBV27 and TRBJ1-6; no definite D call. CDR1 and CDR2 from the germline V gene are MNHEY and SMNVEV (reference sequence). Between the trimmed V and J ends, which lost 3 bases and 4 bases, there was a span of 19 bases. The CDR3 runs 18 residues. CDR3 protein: CASSFRGSLGGYNSPLHF. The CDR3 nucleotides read TGTGCCAGCAGTTTTCGGGGTTCCTTGGGAGGATATAATTCACCCCTCCACTTT.

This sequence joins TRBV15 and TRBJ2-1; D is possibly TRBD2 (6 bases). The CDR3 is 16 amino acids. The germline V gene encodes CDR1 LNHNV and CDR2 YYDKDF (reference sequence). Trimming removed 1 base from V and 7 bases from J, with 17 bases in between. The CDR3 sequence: CATSRAPEGSINEQFF. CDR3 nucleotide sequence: TGTGCCACCAGCAGAGCTCCGGAGGGGTCGATTAATGAGCAGTTCTTC. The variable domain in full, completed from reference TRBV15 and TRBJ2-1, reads DAMVIQNPRYQVTQFGKPVTLSCSQTLNHNVMYWYQQKSSQAPKLLFHYYDKDFNNEADTPDNFQSRRPNTSFCFLDIRSPGLGDTAMYLCATSRAPEGSINEQFFGPGTRLTVL.

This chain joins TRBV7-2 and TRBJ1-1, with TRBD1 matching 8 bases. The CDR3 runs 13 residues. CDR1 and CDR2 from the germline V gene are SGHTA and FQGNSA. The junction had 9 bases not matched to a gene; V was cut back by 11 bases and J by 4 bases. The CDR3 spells CAGTGQGGTEAFF. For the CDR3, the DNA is TGTGCCGGGACCGGACAGGGAGGCACTGAAGCTTTCTTT.

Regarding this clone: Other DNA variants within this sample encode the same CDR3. The CDR3 here is CASSLAGGLYNEQFF. The CDR3 nucleotides read TGTGCCAGCTCACTAGCGGGAGGGCTGTACAATGAGCAGTTCTTC. The rearrangement links TRBV18 to TRBJ2-1; 11 bases are shared with TRBD2. Trimming removed 4 bases from V and 4 bases from J; junction bases left unmatched: 3. Germline lookup yields CDR1 KGHSH and CDR2 LQKENI. This CDR3 is built from 15 residues.

The CDR3 loop reads CASSPRDFAVQETQYF. In DNA, the CDR3 is TGTGCCAGCAGCCCTAGGGACTTTGCGGTCCAAGAGACCCAGTACTTC. The rearrangement uses TRBV7-8 and TRBJ2-5; D might be TRBD2 (6 bases). Trimming took off 5 bases at V and 1 base at J, with 17 bases between the two ends. This CDR3 is 16 amino acids long. CDR1 is SGHVS and CDR2 is FQNEAQ in the germline V gene.

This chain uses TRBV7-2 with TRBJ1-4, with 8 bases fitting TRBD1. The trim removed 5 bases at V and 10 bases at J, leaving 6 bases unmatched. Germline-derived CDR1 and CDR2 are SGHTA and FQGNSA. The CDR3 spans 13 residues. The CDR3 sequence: CASSDQQGGKLFF. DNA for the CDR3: TGTGCCAGCAGCGACCAACAGGGGGGAAAACTGTTTTTT.

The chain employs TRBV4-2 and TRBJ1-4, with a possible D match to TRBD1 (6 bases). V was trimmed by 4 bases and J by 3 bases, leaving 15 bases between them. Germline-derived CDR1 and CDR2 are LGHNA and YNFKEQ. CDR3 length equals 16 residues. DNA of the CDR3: TGTGCCAGCAGCCCGCGGGGGGGGCAATCTAATGAAAAACTGTTTTTT. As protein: CASSPRGGQSNEKLFF.